The sequence of this TCR beta chain was determined in a study of beta chain features in type 1 diabetes. Findings of the study overall: Type 1 diabetes patients had TCRB CDR3s that were shorter (moderately but significantly so) in all four CD4+ subsets.

Investigators reverse transcribed all isolated RNA, so they sequenced expressed TCRB transcripts. Produced via immunoSEQ multiplex PCR; TCRdb's table is partial and in-frame only. Of about 360,000 clones in the sample, roughly 13% were seen once. The CDR3 is 13 residues long. The ends were cut back, 5 bases at V and 15 bases at J, with 20 bases in the middle. CDR1 MNHEY and CDR2 SVGAGI come from the germline V gene. This clone has only a few counts. Its antigen is not known. Sequencing was carried out using naive CD4+ T cells from blood. The source of this sequence is a woman under 30 with type 1 diabetes. This chain links TRBV6-5 with TRBJ1-5; D might be TRBD1 (5 bases). The CDR3 nucleotides are TGTGCCAGCAGTCAAGCCGGTGGGGCCTCGCGGCATTTT. It is translated as CASSQAGGASRHF.